This T cell receptor (beta chain) was recovered during a study of control samples from healthy donors and cancer patients. Assay: immunoSEQ multiplex PCR; the TCRdb copy retains only in-frame clones and omits some. The sample shows approximately 160,000 clones, approximately 90% of them seen only once. Sample: blood. This sequence originates from a woman under 40 in good health.

CDR3 residues: CASSPGDTQYF. CDR3 DNA: TGTGCCAGCTCACCAGGAGATACGCAGTATTTT. The V and J genes are TRBV18 and TRBJ2-3, with unresolved D. V was clipped by 2 bases and J by 5 bases, with 2 bases between them. The CDR3 covers 11 residues. In germline, CDR1 is KGHSH, CDR2 LQKENI.